A single sample gave rise to the 27 T cell receptor beta chains below, sequenced in a study of blood T cell repertoires in COVID-19. Clones were sequenced by immunoSEQ multiplex PCR, and TCRdb holds only the in-frame ones, with some missing. The sample gives 200,000 to 250,000 clones, roughly 80% of which show up once; approximately 7.6% is in the top ten. The sample consisted of peripheral blood. The origin of the receptors is a woman aged 80 or older with COVID-19, enrolled during active disease.

CDR3 residues: CASSVGPTPNFGYTF. The CDR3 DNA sequence: TGTGCCAGCAGCGTAGGGCCGACTCCTAATTTCGGCTACACCTTC. The chain uses TRBV9 and TRBJ1-2; no definite D call. This CDR3 has 15 residues. Germline lookup yields CDR1 SGDLS and CDR2 YYNGEE. V lost 0 bases, J lost 8 bases, and 17 bases lay in between.

The genes are TRBV29-1 and TRBJ1-1, with D hard to call. Germline CDR1 is SQVTM and CDR2 is ANQGSEA. V was pared by 1 base and J by 10 bases, with 16 bases between. The CDR3 covers 13 residues. CDR3 nucleotides: TGCAGCGTTGAAGTCCAATCGGGGATCTTAGCTTTCTTT. It yields the protein CSVEVQSGILAFF. The entire variable domain, with the rest obtained from reference TRBV29-1 and TRBJ1-1, is as follows: SAVISQKPSRDICQRGTSLTIQCQVDSQVTMMFWYRQQPGQSLTLIATANQGSEATYESGFVIDKFPISRPNLTFSTLTVSNMSPEDSSIYLCSVEVQSGILAFFGQGTRLTVV.

V usage is TRBV7-8 and J usage is TRBJ2-7; D is perhaps TRBD2 (6 bases). V lost 3 bases and J lost 2, with 11 bases in between. Germline V gene sequence: CDR1 SGHVS, CDR2 FQNEAQ. The CDR3 has 14 amino acids. CDR3 sequence reads: CASSFGTGAYEQYF. The CDR3 nucleotides are TGTGCCAGCAGCTTCGGAACGGGAGCCTACGAGCAGTACTTC.

The genes are TRBV7-2 and TRBJ2-5; possible D gene TRBD2, 6 bases. V was trimmed by 5 bases and J by 12 bases, leaving 22 bases between them. CDR3 length equals 14 residues. Germline V gene sequence: CDR1 SGHTA, CDR2 FQGNSA. In DNA, the CDR3 is TGTGCCAGCAGCCCGCAGGAGGGTTTGGGAGGCGAGTACTTC. Its translation is CASSPQEGLGGEYF.

This chain joins TRBV9 and TRBJ2-3; 11 nucleotides align to TRBD2. The CDR3 spans 15 residues. The J segment lost 4 bases and the V segment lost 3 bases, leaving 4 bases of the junction unmatched. Germline assignment: CDR1 SGDLS and CDR2 YYNGEE. The CDR3 protein is CASSASGRRADTQYF. CDR3 bases: TGTGCCAGCAGCGCTAGCGGGAGGAGAGCAGATACGCAGTATTTT. The entire variable domain, with the rest obtained from reference TRBV9 and TRBJ2-3, is as follows: DSGVTQTPKHLITATGQRVTLRCSPRSGDLSVYWYQQSLDQGLQFLIQYYNGEERAKGNILERFSAQQFPDLHSELNLSSLELGDSALYFCASSASGRRADTQYFGPGTRLTVL.

The chain has TRBV11-2 and TRBJ2-2; D may be TRBD1 (6 bases). With 5 bases removed from V and 3 bases from J, the gap between germline ends came to 16 bases. This CDR3 is 16 amino acids long. Germline lookup yields CDR1 SGHAT and CDR2 FQNNGV. The CDR3 nucleotides read TGTGCCAGCAGCCCCAGGACAGTTGGATACACCGGGGAGCTGTTTTTT. It codes for CASSPRTVGYTGELFF.

The V gene is TRBV6-5, the J gene TRBJ1-2, with D tentatively TRBD1 (5 bases). The CDR3 loop spans 14 amino acids. V lost 4 bases and J 4 bases, leaving 13 bases between the germline ends. Germline assignment: CDR1 MNHEY and CDR2 SVGAGI. CDR3 in amino acids: CASSSSGFRYGYTF. The CDR3 nucleotides read TGTGCCAGCAGTTCGTCAGGGTTTCGCTATGGCTACACCTTC.

In this sample, this clone turned up once. The rearrangement links TRBV19 to TRBJ2-5; weak D call: TRBD2 (6 bases). The V end lost 4 bases, the J end lost 0 bases, and 15 bases lay between the germline ends. From germline, CDR1 is LNHDA and CDR2 SQIVND (reference sequence). The CDR3 contains 16 residues. The CDR3 is CASSTQGLVYQETQYF. CDR3 in DNA: TGTGCCAGTAGTACTCAGGGACTGGTTTACCAAGAGACCCAGTACTTC.

This chain uses TRBV6-5 with TRBJ2-2, with a tentative D call TRBD2 (5 bases). Germline V gene data show CDR1 as MNHEY and CDR2 as SVGAGI. With 6 bases removed from V and 2 bases from J, the gap between germline ends came to 13 bases. This CDR3 has 15 residues. This CDR3 is CASRWGADNTGELFF. In DNA, the CDR3 is TGTGCCAGCAGGTGGGGAGCGGACAACACCGGGGAGCTGTTTTTT.

The gene calls are TRBV28 and TRBJ1-2; TRBD1 matches at 7 bases. The CDR3 loop spans 15 amino acids. Trimming removed 8 bases from V and 4 bases from J; junction bases left unmatched: 13. Germline CDR1 MDHEN, CDR2 SYDVKM. CDR3 DNA: TGTGCCAGCTACTCGTTTCCGGGACAGAGCTATGGCTACACCTTC. It is translated as CASYSFPGQSYGYTF.

The rearrangement joins TRBV7-2 to TRBJ2-3; D unresolved. Germline V gives CDR1 SGHTA, CDR2 FQGNSA. The CDR3 is 13 amino acids. Trimming pared 5 bases from V and 2 bases from J, leaving 8 bases between. The CDR3 loop reads CASSPRYTDTQYF. The CDR3 DNA sequence: TGTGCCAGCAGCCCCAGGTACACAGATACGCAGTATTTT.

The chain employs TRBV5-6 and TRBJ1-2; 11 nucleotides align to TRBD1. The ends lost 4 bases at V and 3 bases at J; junction bases unmatched: 5. The CDR3 is made up of 15 amino acids. The germline V gene encodes CDR1 SGHDT and CDR2 YYEEEE. This chain's CDR3 is CASSGQGAGDYGYTF. DNA of the CDR3: TGTGCCAGCAGCGGACAGGGGGCTGGTGACTATGGCTACACCTTC.

V usage is TRBV2 and J usage is TRBJ2-1; tentatively, D is TRBD2 (5 bases). The CDR3 is made up of 13 amino acids. V shed 8 bases and J shed 1 base, with 9 bases lying between them. Germline V gene data show CDR1 as SNHLY and CDR2 as FYNNEI. The DNA for the CDR3 is TGTGCCAGCCGCCCGGGGTCCTACAATGAGCAGTTCTTC. Translation gives CASRPGSYNEQFF.

The genes are TRBV3-1 (or the pseudogene TRBV3-2) and TRBJ1-1, with TRBD1 matching 9 bases. V lost 6 bases, J lost 8 bases, and 10 bases stayed unmatched. This CDR3 spans 14 amino acids. Looked up from germline, CDR1 is LGHDT and CDR2 is YNNKEL (reference sequence). CDR3 bases: TGTGCCAGCAGACTCACAGGGGGCTCTCACGAAGCTTTCTTT. Residues: CASRLTGGSHEAFF.

V is TRBV5-1 and J is TRBJ2-7; 9 positions agree with TRBD2. The CDR3 is made up of 16 amino acids. The germline CDR1 and CDR2 sequences are SGHRS and YFSETQ. V was clipped by 0 bases and J by 4 bases; unmatched bases: 8. This chain's CDR3 is CASSLGLLAGTYEQYF. CDR3 coding DNA: TGCGCCAGCAGCTTGGGTTTGCTAGCGGGGACTTACGAGCAGTACTTC.

The sample holds one count of this clone. The J gene is TRBJ2-4, the V gene TRBV6-5, with 7 bases lining up with TRBD1. The CDR3 totals 11 residues. In germline, CDR1 is MNHEY, CDR2 SVGAGI. V shed 10 bases, J shed 6 bases, and the junction held 3 bases outside the gene matches. As DNA, the CDR3 is TGTGCCACCGACAGGGTAAACATTCAGTACTTC. Translated: CATDRVNIQYF.

The J gene is TRBJ2-4, the V gene TRBV29-1; D possibly corresponds to TRBD2 (5 bases). V was pared by 3 bases and J by 6 bases, with 15 bases between. The length of the CDR3 is 14 residues. The germline V gene has CDR1 SQVTM and CDR2 ANQGSEA. The CDR3 sequence: CSVEIDPRVNIQYF. The CDR3 DNA follows: TGCAGCGTTGAGATAGACCCGAGGGTAAACATTCAGTACTTC.

The chain uses TRBV3-1 (or the pseudogene TRBV3-2) and TRBJ1-3, with D hard to call. Trimming left V 2 bases short and J 4 bases short, with 3 bases between. Germline V gene data show CDR1 as LGHDT and CDR2 as YNNKEL (reference sequence). This CDR3 is built from 12 residues. CDR3 nucleotides: TGTGCCAGCAGCCAACGGGGAAACACCATATATTTT. Translating it yields CASSQRGNTIYF.

The chain couples TRBV5-6 to TRBJ2-7; D possibly corresponds to TRBD1 (6 bases). The V and J ends lost 5 bases and 0 bases respectively, with 15 bases between them. This CDR3 has 15 residues. Germline loops: CDR1 SGHDT, CDR2 YYEEEE. In DNA form, the CDR3 reads TGTGCCAGCAGATCAACCCCGGGACACTCCTACGAGCAGTACTTC. Its protein product is CASRSTPGHSYEQYF.

This rearrangement joins TRBV10-3 to TRBJ2-1, with 7 bases matching TRBD2. Germline assignment: CDR1 ENHRY and CDR2 SYGVKD. This CDR3 has 16 amino acids. V lost 0 bases and J lost 5; bases outside the gene matches: 7. The CDR3 nucleotides read TGTGCCATCAGTGAGTCGGGGGGAGGGCCCAACAATGAGCAGTTCTTC. Translating gives CAISESGGGPNNEQFF.

The chain carries TRBV5-1 and TRBJ2-7; the D is unclear. V gave up 4 bases and J gave up 2 bases, with 7 bases separating them. This CDR3 contains 12 residues. Looked up from germline, CDR1 is SGHRS and CDR2 is YFSETQ. The CDR3 sequence is CASSSSTYEQYF. DNA for the CDR3: TGCGCCAGCAGCAGCTCCACCTACGAGCAGTACTTC.

The chain combines TRBV6-2 or TRBV6-3 with TRBJ2-1; TRBD1 matches at 8 bases. J gave up 7 bases and V 5 bases, and 4 bases lay outside the gene matches. The CDR3 has 13 residues. Germline V lookup: CDR1 MNHEY, CDR2 SVGEGT. For the CDR3, the DNA is TGTGCCAGCAGTGGGGGACAGGCGAATGAGCAGTTCTTC. This sequence encodes CASSGGQANEQFF.

The genes are TRBV5-1 and TRBJ2-7; a weak D match, TRBD2 (5 bases). Germline CDR1 is SGHRS and CDR2 is YFSETQ. The germline V and J ends were trimmed by 0 bases and 2 bases, with 12 bases remaining between them. This CDR3 region has 15 residues. The CDR3 nucleotides read TGCGCCAGCAGCTTGGCCTCGGGAAGTCCCTACGAGCAGTACTTC. Translating gives CASSLASGSPYEQYF.

The chain has TRBV6-2 or TRBV6-3 and TRBJ2-7, with 10 bases that match TRBD1. The CDR3 spans 14 residues. J lost 3 bases, V lost 4 bases, and 3 bases had no gene match. Germline V lookup: CDR1 MNHEY, CDR2 SVGEGT. Here the CDR3 reads CASSWGQGIYEQYF. CDR3 bases: TGTGCCAGCAGTTGGGGACAGGGGATCTACGAGCAGTACTTC.

The CDR3 loop is CASTHRKIAGGGTGELFF. The CDR3 DNA is TGTGCCAGCACCCACCGAAAGATAGCGGGAGGGGGAACCGGGGAGCTGTTTTTT. The rearrangement joins TRBV5-8 to TRBJ2-2, with TRBD2 identical over 11 bases. The V gene end was trimmed by 6 bases and the J gene end by 5 bases; junction bases not matched to a gene: 15. The CDR3 contains 18 residues. Germline V gene sequence: CDR1 SGHTS, CDR2 YDEGEE.

This chain joins TRBV10-1 and TRBJ2-2, with 8 bases lining up with TRBD2. CDR1 and CDR2 (germline): WNHNN, SYGVQD (reference sequence). The ends lost 2 bases at V and 4 bases at J; junction bases unmatched: 3. This CDR3 is 15 amino acids long. The CDR3 loop reads CASSEGGGLTGELFF. The CDR3 coding sequence is TGCGCCAGCAGTGAGGGCGGGGGGCTCACCGGGGAGCTGTTTTTT.

The gene calls are TRBV6-4 and TRBJ1-1; 7 bases line up with TRBD1. CDR1 and CDR2 from the germline V gene are MRHNA and SNTAGT. V shed 3 bases and J 3 bases; nucleotides not matched to a gene: 1. The CDR3 has 13 residues. The CDR3 protein is CASSEQGYTEAFF. CDR3 DNA sequence: TGTGCCAGCAGTGAACAGGGGTACACTGAAGCTTTCTTT.